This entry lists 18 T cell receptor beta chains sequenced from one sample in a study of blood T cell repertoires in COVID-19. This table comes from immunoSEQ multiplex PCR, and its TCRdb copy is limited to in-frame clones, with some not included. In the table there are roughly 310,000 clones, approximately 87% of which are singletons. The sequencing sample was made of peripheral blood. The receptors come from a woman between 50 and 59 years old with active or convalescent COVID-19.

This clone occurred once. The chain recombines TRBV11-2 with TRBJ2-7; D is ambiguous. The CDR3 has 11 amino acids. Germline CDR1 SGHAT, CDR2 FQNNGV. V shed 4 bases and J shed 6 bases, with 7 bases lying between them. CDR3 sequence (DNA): TGTGCCAGCAGCTCCGGTCGCGAGCAGTACTTC. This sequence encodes CASSSGREQYF. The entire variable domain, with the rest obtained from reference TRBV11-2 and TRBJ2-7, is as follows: EAGVAQSPRYKIIEKRQSVAFWCNPISGHATLYWYQQILGQGPKLLIQFQNNGVVDDSQLPKDRFSAERLKGVDSTLKIQPAKLEDSAVYLCASSSGREQYFGPGTRLTVT.

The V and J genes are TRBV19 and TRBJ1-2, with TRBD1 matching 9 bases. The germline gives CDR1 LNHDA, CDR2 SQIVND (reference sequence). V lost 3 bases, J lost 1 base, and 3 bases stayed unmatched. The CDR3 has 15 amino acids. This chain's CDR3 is CASSMDRGHNYGYTF. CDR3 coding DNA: TGTGCCAGTAGTATGGACAGGGGCCATAACTATGGCTACACCTTC.

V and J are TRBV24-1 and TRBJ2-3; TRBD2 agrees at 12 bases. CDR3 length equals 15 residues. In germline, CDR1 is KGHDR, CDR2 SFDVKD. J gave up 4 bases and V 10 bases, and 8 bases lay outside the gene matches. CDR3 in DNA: TGTGCCACAAGCCCTAGCGGGGGGGCGCCAGATACGCAGTATTTT. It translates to CATSPSGGAPDTQYF.

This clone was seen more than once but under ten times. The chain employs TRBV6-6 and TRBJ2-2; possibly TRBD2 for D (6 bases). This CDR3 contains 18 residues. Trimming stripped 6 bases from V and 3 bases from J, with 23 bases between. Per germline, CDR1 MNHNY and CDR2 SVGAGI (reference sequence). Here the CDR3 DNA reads TGTGCCAGCAGCCGATCCCCCTGGGGGGACCGGGACACCGGGGAGCTGTTTTTT. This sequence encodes CASSRSPWGDRDTGELFF.

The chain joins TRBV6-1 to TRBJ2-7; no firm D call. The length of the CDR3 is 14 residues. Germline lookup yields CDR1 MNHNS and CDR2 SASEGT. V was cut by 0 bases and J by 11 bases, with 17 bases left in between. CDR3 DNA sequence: TGTGCCAGCAGTGAAGCCCACCGAGTAGGAGAGGAGTACTTC. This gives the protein CASSEAHRVGEEYF.

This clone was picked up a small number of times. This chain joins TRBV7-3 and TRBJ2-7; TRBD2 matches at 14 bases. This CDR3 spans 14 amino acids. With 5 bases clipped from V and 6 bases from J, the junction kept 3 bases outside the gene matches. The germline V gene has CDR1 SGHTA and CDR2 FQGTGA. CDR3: CASSQGTSGSEQYF. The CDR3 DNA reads TGTGCCAGCAGCCAAGGGACTAGCGGGAGCGAGCAGTACTTC. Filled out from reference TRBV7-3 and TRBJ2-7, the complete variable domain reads GAGVSQTPSNKVTEKGKYVELRCDPISGHTALYWYRQSLGQGPEFLIYFQGTGAADDSGLPNDRFFAVRPEGSVSTLKIQRTERGDSAVYLCASSQGTSGSEQYFGPGTRLTVT.

CDR3 DNA sequence: TGCGCCAGCAGCCAAGCTGTGCCCAGGGTGGGGCAGCCCCAGCATTTT. Encoded protein: CASSQAVPRVGQPQHF. This rearrangement joins TRBV4-1 to TRBJ1-5; possibly TRBD1 for D (5 bases). V was cut by 1 base and J by 7 bases, with 17 bases left in between. Looked up from germline, CDR1 is MGHRA and CDR2 is YSYEKL. This CDR3 comprises 16 residues.

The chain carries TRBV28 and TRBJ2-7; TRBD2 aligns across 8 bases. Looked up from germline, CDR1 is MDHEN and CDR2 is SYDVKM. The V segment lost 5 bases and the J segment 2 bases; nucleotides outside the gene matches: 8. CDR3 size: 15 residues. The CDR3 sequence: CASSQATSGPYEQYF. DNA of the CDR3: TGTGCCAGCAGTCAAGCCACTAGCGGACCCTACGAGCAGTACTTC.

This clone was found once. The CDR3 reads CASSLPGVNTEAFF. The CDR3 nucleotides read TGTGCCAGCAGTTTACCAGGCGTGAACACTGAAGCTTTCTTT. The chain employs TRBV28 and TRBJ1-1; D call uncertain. This CDR3 is 14 amino acids long. The ends were cut back, 2 bases at V and 0 bases at J, with 7 bases in the middle. CDR1 and CDR2 (germline): MDHEN, SYDVKM.

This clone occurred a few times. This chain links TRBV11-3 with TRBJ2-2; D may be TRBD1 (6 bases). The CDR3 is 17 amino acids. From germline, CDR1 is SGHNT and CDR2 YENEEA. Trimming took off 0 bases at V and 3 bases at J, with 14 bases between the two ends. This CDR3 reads CASSLDGAGAYTGELFF. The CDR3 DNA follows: TGTGCCAGCAGCTTAGATGGGGCAGGGGCCTACACCGGGGAGCTGTTTTTT.

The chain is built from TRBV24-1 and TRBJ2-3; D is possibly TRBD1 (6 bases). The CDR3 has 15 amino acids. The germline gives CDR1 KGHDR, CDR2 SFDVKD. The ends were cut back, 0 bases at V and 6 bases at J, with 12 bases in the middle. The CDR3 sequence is CATSDLNRDGDTQYF. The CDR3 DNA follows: TGTGCCACCAGTGATTTGAACAGGGATGGCGATACGCAGTATTTT.

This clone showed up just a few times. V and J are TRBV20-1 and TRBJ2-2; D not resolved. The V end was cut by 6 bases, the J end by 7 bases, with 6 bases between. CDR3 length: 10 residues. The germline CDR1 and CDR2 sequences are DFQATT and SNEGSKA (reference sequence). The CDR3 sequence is CSARHGELFF. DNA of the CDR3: TGCAGTGCAAGACACGGGGAGCTGTTTTTT.

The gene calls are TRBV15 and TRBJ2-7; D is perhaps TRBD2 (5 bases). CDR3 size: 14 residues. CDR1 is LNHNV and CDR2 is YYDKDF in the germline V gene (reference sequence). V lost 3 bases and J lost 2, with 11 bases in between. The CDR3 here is CATSSTGETYEQYF. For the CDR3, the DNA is TGTGCCACCAGCAGTACCGGGGAAACCTACGAGCAGTACTTC.

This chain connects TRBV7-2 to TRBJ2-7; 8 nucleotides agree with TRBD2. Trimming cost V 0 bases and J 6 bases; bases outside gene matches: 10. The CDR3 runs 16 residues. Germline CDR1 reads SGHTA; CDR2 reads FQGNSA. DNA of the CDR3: TGTGCCAGCAGCTTAGCGCCAAACGGGAGGGCCGGCGAGCAGTACTTC. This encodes CASSLAPNGRAGEQYF.

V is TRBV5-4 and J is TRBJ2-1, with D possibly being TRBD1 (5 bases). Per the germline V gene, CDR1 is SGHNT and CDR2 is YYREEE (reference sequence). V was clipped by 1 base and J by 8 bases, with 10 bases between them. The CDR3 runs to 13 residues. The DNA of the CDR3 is TGTGCCAGCAGCTTGCCAGGGAAGGATGAGCAGTTCTTC. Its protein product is CASSLPGKDEQFF. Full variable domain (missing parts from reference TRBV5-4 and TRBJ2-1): ETGVTQSPTHLIKTRGQQVTLRCSSQSGHNTVSWYQQALGQGPQFIFQYYREEENGRGNFPPRFSGLQFPNYSSELNVNALELDDSALYLCASSLPGKDEQFFGPGTRLTVL.

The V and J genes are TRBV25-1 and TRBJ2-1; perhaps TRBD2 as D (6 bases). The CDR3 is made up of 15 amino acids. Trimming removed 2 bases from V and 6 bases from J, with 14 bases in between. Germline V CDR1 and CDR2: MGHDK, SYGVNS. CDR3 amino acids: CASSETSLISNEQFF. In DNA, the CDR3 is TGTGCCAGCAGTGAAACTAGCCTGATCTCCAATGAGCAGTTCTTC.

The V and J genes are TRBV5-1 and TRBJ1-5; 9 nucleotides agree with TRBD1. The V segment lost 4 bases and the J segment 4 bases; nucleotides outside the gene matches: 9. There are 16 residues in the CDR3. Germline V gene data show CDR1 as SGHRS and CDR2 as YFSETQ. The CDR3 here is CASSLHGQGQNQPQHF. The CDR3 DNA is TGCGCCAGCAGCCTACACGGACAGGGGCAAAATCAGCCCCAGCATTTT.

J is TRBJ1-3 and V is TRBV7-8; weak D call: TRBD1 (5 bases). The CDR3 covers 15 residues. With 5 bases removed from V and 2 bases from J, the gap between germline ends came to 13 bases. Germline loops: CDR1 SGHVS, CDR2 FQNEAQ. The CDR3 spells CASSLDSFPGNTIYF. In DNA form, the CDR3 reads TGTGCCAGCAGCCTCGACAGTTTTCCTGGAAACACCATATATTTT. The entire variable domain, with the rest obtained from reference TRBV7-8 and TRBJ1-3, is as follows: GAGVSQSPRYKVAKRGQDVALRCDPISGHVSLFWYQQALGQGPEFLTYFQNEAQLDKSGLPSDRFFAERPEGSVSTLKIQRTQQEDSAVYLCASSLDSFPGNTIYFGEGSWLTVV.